These T cell receptor beta chains were read from a single sample in a study of monozygotic twins with cystic fibrosis. Some clones are missing from TCRdb's copy, which holds only in-frame ones; the method was immunoSEQ multiplex PCR. The sample holds almost 20,000 clones; 91% are singletons and the top ten take 1.6%. Specimen: blood. These receptors were taken from a girl aged 2 to 10 with cystic fibrosis. The CDR3 runs from the conserved cysteine through the conserved F or W. D genes are given only for firm matches. Some rows mark clone size as missing; the rest say once, few, many or name a class of expanded clone.

D gene	J gene	clone size	V gene	CDR3 protein	CDR3 DNA
.	TRBJ2-2	.	TRBV7-9	CASSPRPSGAITGELFF	TGTGCCAGCAGCCCTCGCCCTTCGGGGGCAATCACCGGGGAGCTGTTTTTT
TRBD1	TRBJ1-1	.	TRBV7-2	CASTTRQGGEAFF	TGTGCCAGCACCACTCGACAGGGGGGTGAAGCTTTCTTT
.	TRBJ1-5	few	TRBV6-1	CASSEIGAQPQHF	TGTGCCAGCAGTGAAATTGGGGCTCAGCCCCAGCATTTT
TRBD1	TRBJ1-2	.	TRBV19	CASLTGDDGYTF	TGTGCCAGCCTGACAGGGGATGATGGCTACACCTTC
.	TRBJ1-3	.	TRBV21-1	CASSASSGNTIYF	TGTGCCAGCAGCGCGAGCTCTGGAAACACCATATATTTT
.	TRBJ1-5	.	TRBV10-2	CASSEGYSNQPQHF	TGCGCCAGCAGTGAAGGGTATAGCAATCAGCCCCAGCATTTT
.	TRBJ2-7	.	TRBV4-2	CASSFFQTYEQYF	TGTGCCAGCAGCTTTTTCCAGACCTACGAGCAGTACTTC
TRBD2	TRBJ2-7	once	TRBV6-6	CASIPGASGRGHEQYF	TGTGCCAGCATCCCCGGGGCTAGCGGGAGGGGCCACGAGCAGTACTTC
.	TRBJ1-2	.	TRBV19	CASSIGVSDYGYTF	TGTGCCAGTAGTATAGGAGTGTCCGACTATGGCTACACCTTC
.	TRBJ1-2	.	TRBV5-6	CASSLAGDTNYGYTF	TGTGCCAGCAGCTTGGCCGGGGACACTAACTATGGCTACACCTTC
.	TRBJ2-7	.	TRBV9	CASSVEVRWTAESYEQYF	TGTGCCAGCAGCGTAGAGGTGAGGTGGACAGCAGAGTCCTACGAGCAGTACTTC
.	TRBJ2-3	.	TRBV7-7	CASSFGRGTDTQYF	TGTGCCAGCAGCTTTGGGCGGGGCACAGATACGCAGTATTTT
.	TRBJ2-3	.	TRBV11-2	CASSLYVYTDTQYF	TGTGCCAGCAGCTTATACGTCTACACAGATACGCAGTATTTT
.	TRBJ1-6	.	TRBV7-8	CASSRRGSPLHF	TGTGCCAGCAGCCGTAGGGGCTCACCCCTCCACTTT
.	TRBJ2-5	.	TRBV12-5	CASGRYGGLQETQYF	TGTGCTAGTGGGAGATATGGGGGCCTCCAAGAGACCCAGTACTTC
TRBD1	TRBJ1-1	few	TRBV7-9	CASRGDRGPTEAFF	TGTGCCTCGCGGGGGGACAGGGGGCCGACTGAAGCTTTCTTT
.	TRBJ1-3	once	TRBV2	CASSIERNTIYF	TGTGCCAGCAGCATTGAGAGAAACACCATATATTTT
.	TRBJ1-2	.	TRBV9	CASSVDGTYGYTF	TGTGCCAGCAGCGTGGACGGGACCTATGGCTACACCTTC
TRBD2	TRBJ2-1	.	TRBV4-2	CASSQDHWPSGRRGNEQFF	TGTGCCAGCAGCCAAGATCATTGGCCTAGCGGGAGGAGAGGCAATGAGCAGTTCTTC
.	TRBJ2-7	.	TRBV6-1	CASSDRGRPTYEQYF	TGTGCCAGCAGTGATAGGGGACGGCCAACCTACGAGCAGTACTTC
.	TRBJ1-1	.	TRBV28	CASSFLGGRGGTEAFF	TGTGCCAGCAGTTTCTTAGGTGGGCGCGGAGGGACTGAAGCTTTCTTT
.	TRBJ2-7	.	TRBV30	CAWSVGFSYEQYF	TGTGCCTGGAGTGTGGGTTTCTCCTACGAGCAGTACTTC
TRBD1	TRBJ1-1	.	TRBV18	CASSPVGQGYTEAFF	TGTGCCAGCTCACCAGTAGGACAGGGCTACACTGAAGCTTTCTTT
TRBD2	TRBJ2-1	.	TRBV7-6	CASSLRTSSYEQFF	TGTGCCAGCAGTCTCCGGACTAGCTCGTATGAGCAGTTCTTC
.	TRBJ2-1	.	TRBV7-9	CASSLRSSEQFF	TGTGCCAGCAGCTTGCGTTCGAGTGAGCAGTTCTTC
.	TRBJ1-5	.	TRBV27	CASSSPGPVRLERPLSNQPQHF	TGTGCCAGCAGTTCACCCGGACCCGTAAGGCTAGAGAGGCCCCTTAGCAATCAGCCCCAGCATTTT
.	TRBJ1-2	.	TRBV2	CASSRMGTPEVGGYTF	TGTGCCAGCAGTCGAATGGGGACACCGGAAGTAGGTGGCTACACCTTC
TRBD2	TRBJ2-1	once	TRBV4-1	CASSVTSGPSSSYNEQFF	TGCGCCAGCAGCGTGACTAGCGGGCCATCCAGCTCCTACAATGAGCAGTTCTTC
.	TRBJ2-3	once	TRBV7-9	CASSLVYTQYF	TGTGCCAGCAGCTTAGTTTATACGCAGTATTTT
.	TRBJ1-1	.	TRBV5-5	CASSLAAGQNTEAFF	TGTGCCAGCAGCTTGGCGGCAGGGCAGAACACTGAAGCTTTCTTT
TRBD2	TRBJ2-7	.	TRBV11-2	CASSLVSTSGSYEQYF	TGTGCCAGCAGCTTAGTGTCGACTAGCGGCTCCTACGAGCAGTACTTC
TRBD1	TRBJ2-1	.	TRBV10-3	CAISGGDRGYNEQFF	TGTGCCATCAGTGGTGGGGACAGGGGTTACAATGAGCAGTTCTTC
.	TRBJ2-2	.	TRBV10-1	CASSDAGQINTGELFF	TGCGCCAGCAGTGACGCGGGACAGATAAACACCGGGGAGCTGTTTTTT
.	TRBJ1-6	.	TRBV4-3	CASSQDKGDRNSPLHF	TGCGCCAGCAGCCAAGATAAGGGGGATCGAAATTCACCCCTCCACTTT
.	TRBJ1-2	once	TRBV7-8	CASSPRGPYGYTF	TGTGCCAGCAGCCCCCGGGGGCCCTATGGCTACACCTTC
TRBD2	TRBJ2-3	.	TRBV7-2	CASSSSLAGGTDTQYF	TGTGCCAGCAGCTCTAGTTTAGCGGGGGGCACAGATACGCAGTATTTT
.	TRBJ2-2	.	TRBV19	CASSIREVNTGELFF	TGTGCCAGTAGTATTAGGGAGGTGAACACCGGGGAGCTGTTTTTT
.	TRBJ2-7	.	TRBV28	CASTAESYEQYF	TGTGCCAGTACAGCTGAATCCTACGAGCAGTACTTC
TRBD1	TRBJ2-5	.	TRBV19	CASATRDSKETQYF	TGTGCCAGTGCTACTCGGGACAGCAAAGAGACCCAGTACTTC